These T cell receptor beta chains were read from a single sample in a study of T cells in Graves' hyperthyroidism and ophthalmopathy. TCRdb re-analysed the multiplex PCR reads in MiXCR, keeping a single row per CDR3 protein. In the table there are 550,000 to 700,000 distinct CDR3 sequences, 35% to 55% of which are singletons. Sequenced: peripheral blood or thyroid tissue (not recorded which). The receptor source for this set is an adult woman with Graves' disease, either hyperthyroidism or ophthalmopathy (not recorded which). The CDR3 runs from the conserved cysteine through the conserved F or W. A D gene is named only where the DNA matches it firmly. Size values are once, few and many counts, or a class for expanded clones, and some rows have none.

d_call: -; j_call: TRBJ1-5; v_call: TRBV7-8; clone_size: -; cdr3_aa: CASNDLDGEQPQHF; cdr3_nt: TGTGCCAGTAACGATCTTGATGGCGAGCAGCCCCAGCATTTT
d_call: -; j_call: TRBJ1-2; v_call: TRBV7-9; clone_size: -; cdr3_aa: CASSSGVSGYTF; cdr3_nt: TGTGCCAGCAGCTCGGGGGTCTCTGGCTACACCTTC
d_call: -; j_call: TRBJ1-3; v_call: TRBV2; clone_size: once; cdr3_aa: CASRPPGPRGDTIYF; cdr3_nt: TGTGCCAGCAGACCTCCGGGCCCCCGGGGAGACACCATATATTTT
d_call: TRBD1; j_call: TRBJ2-7; v_call: TRBV7-9; clone_size: -; cdr3_aa: CASSSWGQDPQQYF; cdr3_nt: TGTGCCAGCAGCTCATGGGGACAGGACCCTCAGCAGTACTTC
d_call: -; j_call: TRBJ1-1; v_call: TRBV6-1; clone_size: once; cdr3_aa: CASRRSLSGIGTEAFF; cdr3_nt: TGTGCCAGCAGACGCTCGCTGTCAGGGATTGGCACTGAAGCTTTCTTT
d_call: -; j_call: TRBJ1-6; v_call: TRBV29-1; clone_size: -; cdr3_aa: CSVAGRAGAGSSYNSPLHF; cdr3_nt: TGCAGCGTGGCTGGCAGGGCCGGGGCGGGGAGCTCCTATAATTCACCCCTCCACTTT
d_call: TRBD1; j_call: TRBJ2-6; v_call: TRBV7-9; clone_size: few; cdr3_aa: CASSFLSPRSGTGSNGANVLTF; cdr3_nt: TGTGCCAGCAGCTTTTTGTCCCCAAGATCCGGGACAGGGTCTAATGGGGCCAACGTCCTGACTTTC
d_call: -; j_call: TRBJ1-2; v_call: TRBV10-3; clone_size: -; cdr3_aa: CAIKGDHLTNYGYTF; cdr3_nt: TGTGCCATCAAGGGGGACCATCTAACTAACTATGGCTACACCTTC
d_call: TRBD1; j_call: TRBJ1-4; v_call: TRBV12-3/TRBV12-4; clone_size: many; cdr3_aa: CASSPGQHVKKLFF; cdr3_nt: TGTGCCAGCAGCCCGGGACAGCATGTCAAAAAACTGTTTTTT
d_call: TRBD2; j_call: TRBJ2-7; v_call: TRBV9; clone_size: once; cdr3_aa: CASSVAGTSDYEQYF; cdr3_nt: TGTGCCAGCAGCGTAGCGGGGACTAGCGACTACGAGCAGTACTTC
d_call: -; j_call: TRBJ1-2; v_call: TRBV25-1; clone_size: -; cdr3_aa: CASSARDQNLRGDTF; cdr3_nt: TGTGCCAGCAGTGCTAGAGATCAAAATCTCCGGGGGGACACCTTC
d_call: TRBD2; j_call: TRBJ2-7; v_call: TRBV3-1; clone_size: many; cdr3_aa: CASSNREREGREQYF; cdr3_nt: TGTGCCAGCAGCAACCGAGAGCGGGAGGGTCGGGAGCAGTACTTC
d_call: -; j_call: TRBJ2-2; v_call: TRBV24-1; clone_size: -; cdr3_aa: CATSDFSGTRNTGELFF; cdr3_nt: TGTGCCACCAGTGATTTCTCCGGGACAAGGAACACCGGGGAGCTGTTTTTT
d_call: -; j_call: TRBJ1-2; v_call: TRBV29-1; clone_size: -; cdr3_aa: CSGGFGDYGYTF; cdr3_nt: TGCAGCGGGGGGTTCGGTGACTATGGCTACACCTTC